This TCR beta chain was recorded in a study of shared clonotypes between healthy human individuals. Points on this clone: Its antigen remains unidentified.

The CDR3 is 17 amino acids. The V end lost 8 bases, the J end lost 2 bases, and 23 bases lay between the germline ends. From germline, CDR1 is KGHSH and CDR2 LQKENI. Repertoires were generated with immunoSEQ multiplex PCR, while TCRdb's copy carries only in-frame clones and drops some. Altogether about 1.5 million clones are present, roughly 96% being singletons, with the ten largest covering 1.2%. General observations from the study: Across a few donors, naive CD4 shared around 5%, naive CD8 more than 3%, memory CD4 2% to 2.5%, memory CD8 0.4%.

Material for sequencing was naive CD4+ T cells sorted from blood. Indicated subset: CD45RA+ positively selected. The TCR originated in a man aged 25-45 years in good health. The V call is TRBV18, the J call TRBJ2-3; TRBD2 is a possible D gene (6 bases). The CDR3 spells CASTDQPPGLYTDTQYF. The CDR3 nucleotides read TGTGCCAGCACAGACCAGCCCCCGGGACTCTACACAGATACGCAGTATTTT.